These T cell receptor beta chains were read from a single sample in a study of blood T cell repertoires in COVID-19. Data came from immunoSEQ multiplex PCR; TCRdb stores just in-frame clones and leaves some out. The sample yields about 400,000 clones, roughly 91% seen once. Sequenced sample: peripheral blood. The receptors originated from a woman aged 25 to 39 with acute or convalescent COVID-19. Each CDR3 is given with its conserved first and last residue. Each record gives: J gene, V gene, D gene, clone size, CDR3 protein, CDR3 DNA. The D gene is left open where the match is weak. Clone size, where shown, is once, few, many, or a class for clones that have expanded.

j_gene: TRBJ1-2
v_gene: TRBV20-1
d_gene: NA
abundance: few
CDR3aa: CSASREDTF
CDR3nt: TGCAGTGCTAGCAGGGAGGACACCTTC

j_gene: TRBJ2-2
v_gene: TRBV5-1
d_gene: TRBD2
abundance: NA
CDR3aa: CASSLTSGSNTGELFF
CDR3nt: TGCGCCAGCAGCTTGACTAGCGGTTCTAACACCGGGGAGCTGTTTTTT

j_gene: TRBJ1-6
v_gene: TRBV7-3
d_gene: NA
abundance: NA
CDR3aa: CASSLFRDSPLHF
CDR3nt: TGTGCCAGCAGCTTATTCAGGGATTCACCCCTCCACTTT

j_gene: TRBJ2-7
v_gene: TRBV6-5
d_gene: NA
abundance: NA
CDR3aa: CASSPGVQGDEQYF
CDR3nt: TGTGCCAGCAGCCCCGGGGTACAGGGCGACGAGCAGTACTTC

j_gene: TRBJ2-1
v_gene: TRBV27
d_gene: TRBD1
abundance: NA
CDR3aa: CASSLSAGGLGREQFF
CDR3nt: TGTGCCAGCAGTTTATCGGCAGGGGGCTTGGGGCGCGAGCAGTTCTTC

j_gene: TRBJ2-6
v_gene: TRBV19
d_gene: NA
abundance: NA
CDR3aa: CATKGGSGANVLTF
CDR3nt: TGTGCCACCAAAGGAGGCTCTGGGGCCAACGTCCTGACTTTC

j_gene: TRBJ2-7
v_gene: TRBV30
d_gene: NA
abundance: once
CDR3aa: CAWSVTEHYEQYF
CDR3nt: TGTGCCTGGAGTGTAACCGAGCACTACGAGCAGTACTTC

j_gene: TRBJ1-3
v_gene: TRBV11-2
d_gene: NA
abundance: NA
CDR3aa: CASSLGLRGKTGNTIYF
CDR3nt: TGTGCCAGCAGCTTAGGGTTACGGGGGAAAACTGGAAACACCATATATTTT

j_gene: TRBJ2-1
v_gene: TRBV6-5
d_gene: TRBD2
abundance: NA
CDR3aa: CASSLSGGAREQFF
CDR3nt: TGTGCCAGCAGTTTGAGCGGGGGGGCGAGAGAGCAGTTCTTC

j_gene: TRBJ2-5
v_gene: TRBV24-1
d_gene: TRBD2
abundance: NA
CDR3aa: CATSGYGRAGEETQYF
CDR3nt: TGTGCCACCAGTGGTTACGGCAGAGCGGGGGAAGAGACCCAGTACTTC

j_gene: TRBJ2-2
v_gene: TRBV24-1
d_gene: TRBD1
abundance: NA
CDR3aa: CATGTDITGELFF
CDR3nt: TGTGCCACCGGGACAGATATCACCGGGGAGCTGTTTTTT

j_gene: TRBJ1-2
v_gene: TRBV6-5
d_gene: NA
abundance: once
CDR3aa: CASIRTEHSNYGYTF
CDR3nt: TGTGCCAGCATTCGGACAGAGCACTCTAACTATGGCTACACCTTC

j_gene: TRBJ2-3
v_gene: TRBV3-1/TRBV3-2
d_gene: NA
abundance: NA
CDR3aa: CASSQPQEDSFFTDTQYF
CDR3nt: TGTGCCAGCAGCCAGCCCCAAGAGGACTCTTTTTTCACAGATACGCAGTATTTT

j_gene: TRBJ2-7
v_gene: TRBV28
d_gene: TRBD2
abundance: NA
CDR3aa: CASSLGLAGGMGDEQYF
CDR3nt: TGTGCCAGCAGTCTCGGACTAGCGGGGGGGATGGGAGACGAGCAGTACTTC

j_gene: TRBJ1-4
v_gene: TRBV14
d_gene: NA
abundance: NA
CDR3aa: CASSSRVTNEKLFF
CDR3nt: TGTGCCAGCAGCTCCAGGGTTACTAATGAAAAACTGTTTTTT

j_gene: TRBJ1-4
v_gene: TRBV6-5
d_gene: NA
abundance: NA
CDR3aa: CASRPPGGGEKLFF
CDR3nt: TGTGCCAGCCGCCCTCCTGGCGGAGGAGAAAAACTGTTTTTT

j_gene: TRBJ1-1
v_gene: TRBV19
d_gene: NA
abundance: few
CDR3aa: CASSTLRRLRNTEAFF
CDR3nt: TGTGCCAGTAGTACCTTACGACGACTTCGGAACACTGAAGCTTTCTTT

j_gene: TRBJ2-1
v_gene: TRBV14
d_gene: NA
abundance: NA
CDR3aa: CASSQETGGYYNEQFF
CDR3nt: TGTGCCAGCAGCCAAGAAACGGGGGGCTATTACAATGAGCAGTTCTTC

j_gene: TRBJ2-1
v_gene: TRBV5-1
d_gene: TRBD1
abundance: NA
CDR3aa: CASSASGTVANEQFF
CDR3nt: TGCGCCAGCAGCGCATCCGGGACAGTTGCCAATGAGCAGTTCTTC

j_gene: TRBJ2-1
v_gene: TRBV6-5
d_gene: TRBD1
abundance: NA
CDR3aa: CASQRTGLDEQFF
CDR3nt: TGTGCCAGCCAAAGGACAGGGTTAGATGAGCAGTTCTTC

j_gene: TRBJ1-1
v_gene: TRBV28
d_gene: NA
abundance: NA
CDR3aa: CASSLRGRAFF
CDR3nt: TGTGCCAGCAGTTTACGGGGTCGGGCTTTCTTT

j_gene: TRBJ2-2
v_gene: TRBV19
d_gene: TRBD1
abundance: NA
CDR3aa: CASSDPDLLTGARAGELFF
CDR3nt: TGTGCCAGTAGTGATCCCGACCTACTGACAGGGGCGCGGGCCGGGGAGCTGTTTTTT

j_gene: TRBJ2-5
v_gene: TRBV7-7
d_gene: TRBD2
abundance: NA
CDR3aa: CASSLGRGAETQYF
CDR3nt: TGTGCCAGCAGCTTAGGGCGGGGGGCAGAGACCCAGTACTTC

j_gene: TRBJ1-5
v_gene: TRBV18
d_gene: NA
abundance: NA
CDR3aa: CASSPPGPRNQPQHF
CDR3nt: TGTGCCAGCTCACCACCGGGCCCTCGGAATCAGCCCCAGCATTTT

j_gene: TRBJ2-7
v_gene: TRBV5-5
d_gene: NA
abundance: NA
CDR3aa: CASSVGAGEQYF
CDR3nt: TGTGCCAGCAGCGTAGGGGCAGGCGAGCAGTACTTC

j_gene: TRBJ2-3
v_gene: TRBV24-1
d_gene: TRBD2
abundance: NA
CDR3aa: CATRRNSGGPSFTQYF
CDR3nt: TGTGCCACCAGGAGGAATAGCGGGGGCCCGAGTTTTACGCAGTATTTT

j_gene: TRBJ2-3
v_gene: TRBV5-4
d_gene: NA
abundance: once
CDR3aa: CASRVSGTDTQYF
CDR3nt: TGTGCCAGCAGGGTCTCGGGCACAGATACGCAGTATTTT

j_gene: TRBJ2-7
v_gene: TRBV19
d_gene: TRBD1
abundance: NA
CDR3aa: CASSIAETGSYEQYF
CDR3nt: TGTGCCAGTAGTATAGCGGAGACAGGGTCCTACGAGCAGTACTTC

j_gene: TRBJ1-1
v_gene: TRBV3-1/TRBV3-2
d_gene: NA
abundance: NA
CDR3aa: CASSQDSGAKAFF
CDR3nt: TGTGCCAGCAGCCAAGATTCAGGGGCGAAAGCTTTCTTT

j_gene: TRBJ1-1
v_gene: TRBV6-1
d_gene: NA
abundance: few
CDR3aa: CASSEVTVNTEAFF
CDR3nt: TGTGCCAGCAGTGAAGTGACAGTGAACACTGAAGCTTTCTTT

j_gene: TRBJ1-4
v_gene: TRBV30
d_gene: TRBD1
abundance: NA
CDR3aa: CAWSSGQGTNEKLFF
CDR3nt: TGTGCCTGGAGCTCCGGACAGGGAACTAATGAAAAACTGTTTTTT

j_gene: TRBJ1-1
v_gene: TRBV4-1
d_gene: TRBD1
abundance: NA
CDR3aa: CASSQLEQGFVGTEAFF
CDR3nt: TGCGCCAGCAGCCAGTTAGAACAGGGGTTTGTCGGCACTGAAGCTTTCTTT

j_gene: TRBJ1-2
v_gene: TRBV27
d_gene: NA
abundance: NA
CDR3aa: CASSPEYPETVVNYGYTF
CDR3nt: TGTGCCAGCAGCCCTGAATACCCCGAAACCGTAGTAAACTATGGCTACACCTTC

j_gene: TRBJ1-1
v_gene: TRBV4-1
d_gene: TRBD1
abundance: NA
CDR3aa: CASSQDGGARGRTEAFF
CDR3nt: TGCGCCAGCAGCCAAGATGGGGGCGCCAGGGGGCGAACTGAAGCTTTCTTT

j_gene: TRBJ1-2
v_gene: TRBV5-6
d_gene: TRBD1
abundance: NA
CDR3aa: CASSLSGTVNYGYTF
CDR3nt: TGTGCCAGCAGCTTGTCCGGGACAGTTAACTATGGCTACACCTTC

j_gene: TRBJ2-7
v_gene: TRBV15
d_gene: NA
abundance: NA
CDR3aa: CATSRDRLEQYF
CDR3nt: TGTGCCACCAGCAGAGATCGTCTCGAGCAGTACTTC

j_gene: TRBJ2-1
v_gene: TRBV7-3
d_gene: TRBD2
abundance: NA
CDR3aa: CASSLGGSYNEQFF
CDR3nt: TGTGCCAGCAGCCTCGGGGGGTCCTACAATGAGCAGTTCTTC

j_gene: TRBJ2-7
v_gene: TRBV11-2
d_gene: TRBD1
abundance: NA
CDR3aa: CASSLGTGEQYF
CDR3nt: TGTGCCAGCAGCTTAGGGACAGGGGAGCAGTACTTC

j_gene: TRBJ1-4
v_gene: TRBV9
d_gene: TRBD1
abundance: NA
CDR3aa: CASSASGQGRGEKLFF
CDR3nt: TGTGCCAGCAGCGCGTCCGGACAGGGGCGGGGTGAAAAACTGTTTTTT

j_gene: TRBJ2-7
v_gene: TRBV3-1/TRBV3-2
d_gene: TRBD1
abundance: once
CDR3aa: CASSQAGQGVGGGQYF
CDR3nt: TGTGCCAGCAGCCAAGCGGGACAGGGGGTTGGCGGGGGGCAGTACTTC